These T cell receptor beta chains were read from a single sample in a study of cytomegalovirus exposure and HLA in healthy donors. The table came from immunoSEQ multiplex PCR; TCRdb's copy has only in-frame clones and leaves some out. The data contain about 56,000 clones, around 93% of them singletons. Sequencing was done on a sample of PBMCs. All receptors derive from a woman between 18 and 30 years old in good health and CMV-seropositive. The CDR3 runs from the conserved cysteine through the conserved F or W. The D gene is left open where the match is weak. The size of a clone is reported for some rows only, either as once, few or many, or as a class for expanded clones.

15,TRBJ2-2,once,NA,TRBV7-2,CASSISGGFNGELFF,TGTGCCAGCAGCATTAGTGGGGGGTTTAACGGGGAGCTGTTTTTT
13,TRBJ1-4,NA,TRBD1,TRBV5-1,CASSQGQNEKLFF,TGCGCCAGCAGCCAGGGACAGAATGAAAAACTGTTTTTT
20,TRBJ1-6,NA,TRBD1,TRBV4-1,CASSQDGSRGFSSYNSPLHF,TGCGCCAGCAGCCAAGATGGTTCCAGGGGGTTTAGCTCCTATAATTCACCCCTCCACTTT
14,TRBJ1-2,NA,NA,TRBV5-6,CASSLIGQGGGYTF,TGTGCCAGCAGCTTGATCGGTCAGGGTGGTGGCTACACCTTC
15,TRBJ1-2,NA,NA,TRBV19,CASSMGTSTRDGYTF,TGTGCCAGTAGTATGGGTACTTCTACGAGGGATGGCTACACCTTC
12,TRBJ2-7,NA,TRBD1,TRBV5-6,CASSGTGTACAF,TGTGCCAGCAGCGGAACTGGGACAGCATGTGCCTTC
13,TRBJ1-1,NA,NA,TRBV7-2,CASSSDSNTEAFF,TGTGCCAGCAGCTCGGACAGTAACACTGAAGCTTTCTTT
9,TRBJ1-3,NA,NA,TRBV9,CAPLHTIYF,TGTGCTCCCCTACACACCATATATTTT
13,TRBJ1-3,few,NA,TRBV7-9,CASSLSYGNTIYF,TGTGCCAGCAGCTTATCTTATGGAAACACCATATATTTT
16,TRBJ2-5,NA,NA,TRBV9,CASSALRGGRQETQYF,TGTGCCAGCAGCGCACTGAGGGGGGGGCGACAAGAGACCCAGTACTTC
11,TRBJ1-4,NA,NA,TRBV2,CASSAEEKLFF,TGTGCCAGCAGTGCAGAAGAAAAACTGTTTTTT